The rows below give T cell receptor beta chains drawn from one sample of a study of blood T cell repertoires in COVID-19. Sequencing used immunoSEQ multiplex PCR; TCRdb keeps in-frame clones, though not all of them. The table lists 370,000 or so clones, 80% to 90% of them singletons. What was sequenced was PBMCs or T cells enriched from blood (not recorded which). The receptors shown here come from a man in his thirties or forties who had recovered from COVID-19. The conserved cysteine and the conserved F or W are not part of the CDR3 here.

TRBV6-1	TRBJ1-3	ASSEAGGVGNTIY
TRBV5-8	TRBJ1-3	ASSLDAGHGNTIY
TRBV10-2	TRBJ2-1	ASSEWRGYYNEQF
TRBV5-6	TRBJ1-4	ASSTPGEGGEKLF
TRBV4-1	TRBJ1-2	ASSQDSGGGGGYT
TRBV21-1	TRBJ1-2	ASRGSGQKYGYT
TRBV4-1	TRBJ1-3	ASSHPRDTRVTGNTIY
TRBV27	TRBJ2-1	ASSSPAAGSRNEQF
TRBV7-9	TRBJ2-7	ASSLDQTPYEQY
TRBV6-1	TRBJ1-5	ASSEQDRRSNQPQH
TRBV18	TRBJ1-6	ASSIAGGDSPLH
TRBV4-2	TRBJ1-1	ASSHQQGPAAF
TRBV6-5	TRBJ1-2	ASSYRQGKSNYGYT
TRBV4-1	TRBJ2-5	ASSHPLAGVEETQY
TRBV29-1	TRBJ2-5	SVDGAGQETQY
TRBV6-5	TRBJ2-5	ASSYSTGDETQY
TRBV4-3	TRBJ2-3	ASSQLAGGADTQY
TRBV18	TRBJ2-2	ASSPPNTVYTGELF
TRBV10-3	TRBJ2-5	AISERTSGHQETQY
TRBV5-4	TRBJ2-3	ASSEQGFGTDTQY
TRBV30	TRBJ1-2	AWTLPPRTGGYT
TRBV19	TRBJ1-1	ASIFGSEAF
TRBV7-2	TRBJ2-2	ASKPLGSTVTGELF
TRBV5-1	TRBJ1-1	ASSLQTGLDTEAF
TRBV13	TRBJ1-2	ASSLGTTGGYGYT
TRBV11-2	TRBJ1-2	ASSLSGGNYGYT
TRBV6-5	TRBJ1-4	ASRRQENEKLF
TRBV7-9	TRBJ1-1	ASTDRGVLNTEAF
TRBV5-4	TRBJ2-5	ASSLDSGLETQY
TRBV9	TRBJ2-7	ASSVTQVGEQY
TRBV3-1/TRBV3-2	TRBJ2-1	ASSQVGLAGPIAYNEQF
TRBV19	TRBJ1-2	ASSIAADSFYGYT
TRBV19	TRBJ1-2	ASTAGTGNWGYT
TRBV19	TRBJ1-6	ASSIRKGEGSPLH
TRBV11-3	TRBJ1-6	ASSRGYNSPLH
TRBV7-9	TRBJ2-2	ASTRPRLSAVELF
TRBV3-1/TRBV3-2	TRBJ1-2	ASSQALGYT
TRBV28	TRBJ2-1	ASSSSGHPGNEQF
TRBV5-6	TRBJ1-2	ASSYDRDNGYT
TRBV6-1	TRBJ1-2	ASSETGTAKGYT
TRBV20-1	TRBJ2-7	SGGQSLEQY
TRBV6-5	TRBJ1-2	ASSYSRGPGYGYT
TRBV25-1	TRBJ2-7	ASSFAGSGEQY
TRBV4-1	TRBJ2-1	ASSQELAGGYNEQF
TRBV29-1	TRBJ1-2	SVPTGSSSTTPYGYT
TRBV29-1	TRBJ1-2	SVDLRGGYSNYGYT
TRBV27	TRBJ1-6	ASSRTENSPLH
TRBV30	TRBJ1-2	AWRTGIYGYT
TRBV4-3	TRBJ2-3	ASSHASRTGDSTDTQY
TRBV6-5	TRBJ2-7	ASSYSGTGVDEQY
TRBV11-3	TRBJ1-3	ASSSWNRDTIY
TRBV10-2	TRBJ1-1	ASTGGMNTEAF
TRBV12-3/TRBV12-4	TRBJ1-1	ATFPTEAF
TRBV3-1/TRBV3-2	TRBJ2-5	ASSPGIGDLETQY
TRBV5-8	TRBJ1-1	ASSFSSSNTEAF
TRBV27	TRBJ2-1	ASSQGQHTGGQF
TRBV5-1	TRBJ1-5	ASSEGGNQPQH
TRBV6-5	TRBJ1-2	ASSYLQGSAGYT
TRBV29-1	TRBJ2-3	SVERRTSGGKGTDTQY